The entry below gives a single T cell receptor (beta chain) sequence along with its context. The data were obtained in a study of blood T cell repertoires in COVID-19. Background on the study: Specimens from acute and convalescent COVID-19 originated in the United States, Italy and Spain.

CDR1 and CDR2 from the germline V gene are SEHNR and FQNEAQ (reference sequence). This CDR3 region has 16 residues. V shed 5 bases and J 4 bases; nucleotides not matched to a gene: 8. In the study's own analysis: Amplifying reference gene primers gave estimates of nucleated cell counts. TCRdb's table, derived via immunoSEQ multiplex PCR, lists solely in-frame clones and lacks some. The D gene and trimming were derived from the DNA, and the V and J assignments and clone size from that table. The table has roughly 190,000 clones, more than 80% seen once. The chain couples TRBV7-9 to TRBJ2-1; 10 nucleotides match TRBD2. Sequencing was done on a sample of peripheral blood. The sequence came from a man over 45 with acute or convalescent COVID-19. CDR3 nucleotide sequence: TGTGCCAGCAGCGACATGGGACTAGCGAGATACAATGAGCAGTTCTTC. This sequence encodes CASSDMGLARYNEQFF.